This TCR beta chain came from a study of T-cell reconstitution after alpha-beta-depleted transplantation in children (dated by TCRdb to about 2016). Regarding the complete study: The study quantitatively tracked T-cell immune reconstitution after TCRalphabeta/CD19-depleted allogeneic hematopoietic cell transplantation in children using TCR repertoire profiling. The study at large found these results: Apparently early alphabetaT-cell count recovery about two months after transplant reportedly relied on only several hundred rapidly expanded clones derived from non-depleted graft cells. The frequencies of hyperexpanded clones fell over the following months, and after one year, T-cell counts and TCRbeta diversity were mostly attributed to newly produced T cells. In some patients, high TCRbeta diversity at day 60 was attributed to recipient T cells and intrathymic progenitors that had survived conditioning.

The sample's treatment or condition label, in plain terms: allogeneic hematopoietic cell transplantation with graft depleted of TCRalphabeta T cells and CD19 B cells. The children who served as transplant recipients had been given grafts of TCRalphabeta/CD19-depleted allogeneic hematopoietic cells. This clonotype was seen ten or more times. Its target antigen remains unknown. One end of the junction is discordant with germline, which a read error may explain. Sequences DFQATT (CDR1) and SNEGSKA (CDR2) are obtained from the germline V gene (reference sequence). From the cysteine up to the phenylalanine, the CDR3 has a length of 12 residues. The read is trimmed to its CDR3 DNA, 36 bases read in frame from base 1. The library was built by means of PCR. The sequencer listed for this sample is Illumina HiSeq 2500. TCR libraries were prepared with molecular barcoding, using unique molecular identifiers to normalize TCRbeta repertoire quantification. TCRdb redid the processing of the public reads, applying fastp at Q25 and MiXCR, and retained in-frame beta chains. Identical CDR3 proteins give one entry, which carries the most common genes and DNA. The sample records about 600,000 distinct CDR3 sequences, 23% of which are singletons. Together, the top ten hold about 14% of the sample.

This TCR was recovered from a boy under two years old who had a stem cell transplant for acute myeloid leukemia, so the T cells may come from the graft donor. Recombination linked TRBV20-1 to TRBJ1-2; TRBD1 agrees with 8 junctional bases. The input for sequencing was PBMCs, mostly from graft donor cells, taken 360 days after TCRalphabeta/CD19-depleted stem cell transplant. The CDR3 corresponds to CSARGTGGGYTF. The bases are TGCAGTGCCAGAGGGACAGGCGGTGGCTACACCTTC.